Listed here are 10 T cell receptor beta chains from one sample, sequenced in a study of CD8 T cells in ankylosing spondylitis. TCRdb reprocessed the 5' RACE reads with MiXCR, giving one entry per CDR3 protein. The table shows approximately 250,000 distinct CDR3 sequences, with 24% occurring only once. Sequenced: blood, either unsorted or a sorted T cell fraction (not recorded which). Every receptor here comes from a male donor with ankylosing spondylitis or in good health (not recorded which).

In its sample, this clonotype was seen a few times. V and J are TRBV12-3 or TRBV12-4 and TRBJ1-1; D is perhaps TRBD1 (5 bases). Trimming cost V 6 bases and J 0 bases, with 11 bases left between them. CDR3 size: 14 residues. Here the CDR3 DNA reads TGTGCCAGCAGCCAGACAGACATGAACACTGAAGCTTTCTTT. Its translation: CASSQTDMNTEAFF.

This clonotype was seen ten or more times. The V and J genes are TRBV28 and TRBJ1-6, with unresolved D. The germline V and J ends were trimmed by 6 bases and 5 bases, with 11 bases remaining between them. Per the germline V gene, CDR1 is MDHEN and CDR2 is SYDVKM. The CDR3 consists of 14 residues. The CDR3 coding sequence is TGTGCCAGCAGGGGAGAGCGAAATAATTCACCCCTCCACTTT. Its protein product is CASRGERNNSPLHF.

In its sample, this clonotype was seen a few times. The chain employs TRBV6-5 and TRBJ2-2; D possibly corresponds to TRBD1 (5 bases). Germline values: CDR1 MNHEY, CDR2 SVGAGI. The germline V and J ends were trimmed by 2 bases and 6 bases, with 16 bases remaining between them. The CDR3 totals 16 residues. Written as DNA, the CDR3 is TGTGCCAGCAGTTACGGTCTTCAGGGCTCGGCCGGGGAGCTGTTTTTT. Translated, it gives CASSYGLQGSAGELFF.

Of note for this clonotype: Being one base from a much bigger clone, this may be a read error. The gene calls are TRBV10-1 and TRBJ2-7; 8 bases line up with TRBD1. The CDR3 length is 15 residues. Germline CDR1 and CDR2: WNHNN and SYGVQD (reference sequence). DNA of the CDR3: TGCGCCAGCAGTTTTTACAGGGGGTCCACCTACGAGCTGTACTTC. The encoded protein is CASSFYRGSTYELYF.

The V gene is TRBV30, the J gene TRBJ2-1; D is uncertain. The V and J ends lost 1 base and 5 bases respectively, with 18 bases between them. The CDR3 is made up of 16 amino acids. Germline lookup yields CDR1 GTSNPN and CDR2 SVGIG (reference sequence). The CDR3 here is CAWSAQNALGDNEQFF. DNA of the CDR3: TGTGCCTGGAGTGCCCAGAACGCTTTAGGAGACAATGAGCAGTTCTTC.

The genes are TRBV12-3 or TRBV12-4 and TRBJ2-3; 8 bases match TRBD2. The CDR3 runs 15 residues. V gave up 4 bases and J gave up 4 bases; unmatched junction bases: 7. The CDR3 coding sequence is TGTGCCAGCAGTTCGCTAGCGGGCCTCCCAGATACGCAGTATTTT. Amino acid sequence: CASSSLAGLPDTQYF.

This clonotype was counted ten times or more. The V gene is TRBV6-5, the J gene TRBJ2-1; D may be TRBD2 (6 bases). The ends were cut back, 4 bases at V and 7 bases at J, with 23 bases in the middle. This CDR3 region has 17 residues. Germline loops: CDR1 MNHEY, CDR2 SVGAGI. The CDR3 spells CASSFPGTGGRRNEQFF. DNA of the CDR3: TGTGCCAGCAGTTTCCCCGGGACTGGCGGTCGACGGAATGAGCAGTTCTTC.

This clonotype came up many times. The chain has TRBV9 and TRBJ2-2, with a tentative D call TRBD1 (6 bases). CDR1 and CDR2 (germline): SGDLS, YYNGEE. V lost 0 bases, J lost 5 bases, and 11 bases lay in between. The CDR3 consists of 15 residues. The CDR3, as DNA: TGTGCCAGCAGCGTAGGACAGGACGTGACCGGGGAGCTGTTTTTT. Protein sequence: CASSVGQDVTGELFF.

The V and J genes are TRBV12-3 or TRBV12-4 and TRBJ2-1; D remains ambiguous. V dropped 6 bases and J dropped 0 bases, with 9 bases sitting between them. The CDR3 extends over 14 amino acids. Here the CDR3 reads CASRRLSSYNEQFF. For the CDR3, the DNA is TGTGCCAGCAGAAGGCTCAGCTCCTACAATGAGCAGTTCTTC.

The V call is TRBV10-3, the J call TRBJ1-1; the match to TRBD1 covers 9 bases. The CDR3 contains 14 residues. Per germline, CDR1 ENHRY and CDR2 SYGVKD. V was clipped by 6 bases and J by 4 bases; unmatched bases: 6. The CDR3 DNA reads TGTGCCATCAGAAGGACAGGGGACGGCACTGAAGCTTTCTTT. This sequence encodes CAIRRTGDGTEAFF.